The 25 T cell receptor beta chains below all came from one sample that was sequenced in a study of T cells in Graves' hyperthyroidism and ophthalmopathy. TCR beta CDR3 sequences were amplified from RNA transcripts. With the HTBI primer set, the TCR CDR3 went through a first round of RT-PCR. MiXCR was run by TCRdb on the multiplex PCR reads, yielding one entry per CDR3 protein. Of about 350,000 distinct CDR3 sequences listed, 15% to 20% are singletons. The sequencing input was blood. The receptors come from a middle-aged woman with Graves' ophthalmopathy.

This clonotype was observed many times. This chain's CDR3 is CASSLHPDIQYF. The CDR3 DNA sequence: TGTGCCAGCAGTCTACACCCGGACATTCAGTACTTC. V is TRBV12-3 or TRBV12-4 and J is TRBJ2-4; D not certain. V dropped 5 bases and J dropped 8 bases, with 10 bases sitting between them. The CDR3 sequence is 12 residues long.

The table lists this clonotype with many counts. The J gene is TRBJ2-4, the V gene TRBV15; 10 nucleotides agree with TRBD2. V trimming: 2 bases; J trimming: 6 bases; junction bases outside the gene matches: 1. This CDR3 contains 14 residues. Per the germline V gene, CDR1 is LNHNV and CDR2 is YYDKDF (reference sequence). CDR3 sequence reads: CATSRSGRVNIQYF. In DNA form, the CDR3 reads TGTGCCACCAGCAGAAGCGGGAGGGTAAACATTCAGTACTTC. The variable domain in full, with the rest retrieved from reference TRBV15 and TRBJ2-4, is DAMVIQNPRYQVTQFGKPVTLSCSQTLNHNVMYWYQQKSSQAPKLLFHYYDKDFNNEADTPDNFQSRRPNTSFCFLDIRSPGLGDTAMYLCATSRSGRVNIQYFGAGTRLSVL.

This clonotype was picked up many times. This chain connects TRBV10-2 to TRBJ1-1; D remains unclear. Trimming pared 3 bases from V and 8 bases from J, leaving 7 bases between. CDR1 is WSHSY, CDR2 SAAADI, per germline. The length of the CDR3 is 11 residues. The CDR3 coding sequence is TGCGCCAGCAGTGAAGAAGGGGAAGCTTTCTTT. Its protein is CASSEEGEAFF.

This clonotype was seen repeatedly, ten times or more. The chain couples TRBV11-1 to TRBJ1-1; 9 nucleotides match TRBD1. The V gene end was trimmed by 6 bases and the J gene end by 1 base; junction bases not matched to a gene: 6. CDR3 length equals 15 residues. CDR1 is SGHAT and CDR2 is FQDESV in the germline V gene (reference sequence). CDR3 nucleotides: TGTGCCAGCAGTTTCAACAGGGGGCAGAACACTGAAGCTTTCTTT. It specifies CASSFNRGQNTEAFF.

The rearrangement uses TRBV3-1 and TRBJ2-7; 11 bases fit TRBD2. This CDR3 spans 17 amino acids. Germline V gene data show CDR1 as LGHDT and CDR2 as YNNKEL (reference sequence). The V gene end was trimmed by 4 bases and the J gene end by 6 bases; junction bases not matched to a gene: 14. The DNA of the CDR3 is TGTGCCAGCAGCCCCGTCGGGCTTGGACTAGCGGGTCCCGAGCAGTACTTC. Translation: CASSPVGLGLAGPEQYF.

V usage is TRBV5-6 and J usage is TRBJ2-5; the D is unclear. The CDR3 has 13 residues. Germline V gene sequence: CDR1 SGHDT, CDR2 YYEEEE. V was cut by 5 bases and J by 5 bases, with 13 bases left in between. The DNA of the CDR3 is TGTGCCAGCAGAGATAAAGCGCAGGAGACCCAGTACTTC. The encoded protein is CASRDKAQETQYF.

This clonotype was seen at least ten times. The V and J genes are TRBV9 and TRBJ2-2; D uncertain. Per the germline V gene, CDR1 is SGDLS and CDR2 is YYNGEE. V gave up 1 base and J gave up 3 bases, with 7 bases separating them. The CDR3 covers 14 residues. CDR3 DNA sequence: TGTGCCAGCAGCGTAAGGGTGGACACCGGGGAGCTGTTTTTT. It encodes CASSVRVDTGELFF.

The sample holds many counts of this clonotype. The gene calls are TRBV5-4 and TRBJ1-2, with 8 bases lining up with TRBD1. Germline loops: CDR1 SGHNT, CDR2 YYREEE (reference sequence). This CDR3 region has 14 residues. V lost 4 bases, J lost 8 bases, and 10 bases stayed unmatched. This CDR3 is CASSGLQGVGGYTF. CDR3 in DNA: TGTGCCAGCAGCGGATTACAGGGGGTGGGAGGCTACACCTTC.

There are many counts of this clonotype. The rearrangement joins TRBV7-3 to TRBJ1-1, with 8 bases fitting TRBD1. Germline assignment: CDR1 SGHTA and CDR2 FQGTGA. V lost 0 bases to trimming and J lost 2 bases; unmatched junction nucleotides: 8. The CDR3 has 17 amino acids. The CDR3 spells CASSLTPRTGRNTEAFF. DNA for the CDR3: TGTGCCAGCAGCTTAACCCCCCGGACAGGGAGAAACACTGAAGCTTTCTTT.

This clonotype was recorded many times. The rearrangement joins TRBV19 to TRBJ2-2; no definite D call. In germline, CDR1 is LNHDA, CDR2 SQIVND (reference sequence). The V and J ends lost 3 bases and 6 bases respectively, with 14 bases between them. The CDR3 has 15 amino acids. The CDR3 nucleotides read TGTGCCAGTAGTATTCGTGGCCGTGGGGCCGGGGAGCTGTTTTTT. Protein sequence: CASSIRGRGAGELFF. Based on the CDR3 plus reference TRBV19 and TRBJ2-2, the full variable domain is DGGITQSPKYLFRKEGQNVTLSCEQNLNHDAMYWYRQDPGQGLRLIYYSQIVNDFQKGDIAEGYSVSREKKESFPLTVTSAQKNPTAFYLCASSIRGRGAGELFFGEGSRLTVL.

This clonotype appeared many times. The CDR3 sequence: CASSFWNPSGSYYEQYF. Here the CDR3 DNA reads TGTGCCAGCAGTTTTTGGAATCCTAGCGGGAGTTACTACGAGCAGTACTTC. The gene calls are TRBV28 and TRBJ2-7, with 10 bases lining up with TRBD2. This CDR3 has 17 residues. The trim removed 3 bases at V and 3 bases at J, leaving 11 bases unmatched. Germline V lookup: CDR1 MDHEN, CDR2 SYDVKM.

A note on this clonotype: This may be a read error: a much more frequent sequence differs by one nucleotide. The J gene is TRBJ2-4, the V gene TRBV30; 12 bases line up with TRBD1. In germline, CDR1 is GTSNPN, CDR2 SVGIG (reference sequence). This CDR3 region has 16 residues. The CDR3 loop is CAWSVGTGGWGNIQDF. As DNA, the CDR3 is TGTGCCTGGAGTGTCGGGACAGGGGGCTGGGGAAACATTCAGGACTTC.

The rearrangement links TRBV19 to TRBJ1-5; the D gene is possibly TRBD1 (5 bases). V lost 4 bases and J 0 bases, leaving 19 bases between the germline ends. Germline CDR1 and CDR2: LNHDA and SQIVND (reference sequence). This CDR3 has 18 residues. The CDR3, as DNA: TGTGCCAGTAGTAAGAACAGGAGGCTATATGGTAGCAATCAGCCCCAGCATTTT. Encoded protein: CASSKNRRLYGSNQPQHF.

This clonotype was seen repeatedly, ten times or more. The chain uses TRBV28 and TRBJ1-5, with a possible D match to TRBD1 (5 bases). The CDR3 contains 15 residues. Trimming pared 9 bases from V and 3 bases from J, leaving 18 bases between. The germline gives CDR1 MDHEN, CDR2 SYDVKM. This CDR3 is CASDDPGGVNQPQHF. The CDR3 bases are TGTGCCAGTGATGATCCCGGGGGGGTCAATCAGCCCCAGCATTTT.

This clonotype came up many times. The chain carries TRBV2 and TRBJ1-5; weak D call: TRBD1 (6 bases). The CDR3 covers 15 residues. The V end lost 6 bases, the J end lost 1 base, and 13 bases lay between the germline ends. Germline CDR1 SNHLY, CDR2 FYNNEI. The CDR3 here is CASSAGTPSNQPQHF. Written as DNA, the CDR3 is TGTGCCAGCAGCGCCGGGACACCAAGCAATCAGCCCCAGCATTTT.

This clonotype was observed many times. The V gene is TRBV30, the J gene TRBJ1-1; D gene uncertain. The V gene's germline CDR1 is GTSNPN and CDR2 SVGIG (reference sequence). CDR3 length equals 11 residues. V dropped 6 bases and J dropped 0 bases, with 5 bases sitting between them. The CDR3 region is CACALNTEAFF. Here the CDR3 DNA reads TGTGCCTGCGCCCTGAACACTGAAGCTTTCTTT. Combining the CDR3 with reference TRBV30 and TRBJ1-1 gives the whole variable domain SQTIHQWPATLVQPVGSPLSLECTVEGTSNPNLYWYRQAAGRGLQLLFYSVGIGQISSEVPQNLSASRPQDRQFILSSKKLLLSDSGFYLCACALNTEAFFGQGTRLTVV.

This clonotype was counted at least ten times. The chain uses TRBV28 and TRBJ1-5; no clear D gene. Trimming pared 2 bases from V and 5 bases from J, leaving 16 bases between. This CDR3 region has 16 residues. Germline CDR1 MDHEN, CDR2 SYDVKM. The DNA for the CDR3 is TGTGCCAGCAGTTTAGATCACAGAATTTATGATCAGCCCCAGCATTTT. Protein sequence: CASSLDHRIYDQPQHF.

This clonotype was detected many times. The chain joins TRBV28 to TRBJ2-3, with TRBD1 matching over 9 bases. The CDR3 is 16 residues long. Germline trimming cut 5 bases from V and 2 bases from J; bases unmatched to any gene: 8. CDR1 and CDR2 (germline): MDHEN, SYDVKM. CDR3 sequence reads: CASSQNRGPSTDTQYF. Here the CDR3 DNA reads TGTGCCAGCAGTCAAAACAGGGGGCCCTCCACAGATACGCAGTATTTT.

The chain joins TRBV11-2 to TRBJ2-2; 9 bases line up with TRBD2. Germline values: CDR1 SGHAT, CDR2 FQNNGV. CDR3 length: 17 amino acids. Trimming took 4 bases from V and 4 from J; bases not matched to a gene: 10. For the CDR3, the DNA is TGTGCCAGCAGCTCTCCGGGCGGGAGGGCCTTCACCGGGGAGCTGTTTTTT. It specifies CASSSPGGRAFTGELFF.

This clonotype was seen repeatedly, ten times or more. The chain recombines TRBV30 with TRBJ2-7; perhaps TRBD2 as D (5 bases). Germline CDR1 GTSNPN, CDR2 SVGIG (reference sequence). Trimming took off 0 bases at V and 4 bases at J, with 10 bases between the two ends. The CDR3 sequence is 13 residues long. CDR3 sequence: CAWSVHGGYEQYF. CDR3 DNA sequence: TGTGCCTGGAGTGTACACGGAGGATACGAGCAGTACTTC.

The J gene is TRBJ2-7, the V gene TRBV20-1; 10 nucleotides agree with TRBD2. The germline V gene has CDR1 DFQATT and CDR2 SNEGSKA (reference sequence). The CDR3 has 13 amino acids. J gave up 5 bases and V 6 bases, and 7 bases lay outside the gene matches. This CDR3 reads CSAMGTSEDEQYF. As DNA, the CDR3 is TGCAGTGCCATGGGGACTAGCGAGGACGAGCAGTACTTC.

Comment on this clonotype: Given a much more abundant clone one base away, this may be a read error. This rearrangement joins TRBV11-2 to TRBJ2-6; 8 nucleotides agree with TRBD2. In germline, CDR1 is SGHAT, CDR2 FQNNGV. The CDR3 is 17 amino acids. CDR3 residues: CASILDLGGAGANVLTF. CDR3 coding DNA: TGTGCCAGCATCTTAGATCTCGGGGGGGCTGGGGCCAACGTCCTGACTTTC.

The chain combines TRBV6-1 with TRBJ1-2, with TRBD1 identical over 7 bases. The ends lost 2 bases at V and 4 bases at J; junction bases unmatched: 7. Germline CDR1 MNHNS, CDR2 SASEGT. The CDR3 consists of 15 residues. The CDR3 coding sequence is TGTGCCAGCAGTGAATATCGACAGGGCACCTATGGCTACACCTTC. It is translated as CASSEYRQGTYGYTF.

A note on this clonotype: This may stem from a read error, because a much larger clone lies one nucleotide away. The CDR3 protein is CASSGGVESSGANVLTF. The DNA of the CDR3 is TGTGCCAGCAGCGGAGGGGTAGAATCTTCTGGGGCCAACGTCCTGACTTTC. The gene calls are TRBV9 and TRBJ2-6; D possibly uses TRBD1 or TRBD2 (5 bases each). CDR3 length: 17 amino acids. Germline-derived CDR1 and CDR2 are SGDLS and YYNGEE. Between the trimmed V and J ends, which lost 3 bases and 1 base, there was a span of 14 bases.

This clonotype came up many times. CDR3 sequence (DNA): TGTGCCAGCAGAGAACCCGGGGGCTACACCTTC. As protein: CASREPGGYTF. The chain joins TRBV27 to TRBJ1-2; the D is unclear. The germline V gene encodes CDR1 MNHEY and CDR2 SMNVEV (reference sequence). The length of the CDR3 is 11 residues. V was cut by 6 bases and J by 8 bases, with 10 bases left in between.